These 18 T cell receptor beta chains came from one sample sequenced in a study of persistence of HIV-infected CD4 T cells. The antigens of these receptors remain unknown. This was the immunoSEQ version 4 assay in survey mode. This table comes from immunoSEQ multiplex PCR, and its TCRdb copy is limited to in-frame clones, with some not included. The table has 40,000 to 55,000 clones, about 90% seen once; the top ten hold 2.5% to 4%. This nonspecific control used anti-CD3/anti-CD28 bead stimulation of CD4+ T cells. Sorting of responding CD4+ T cells relied on upregulated CD40 ligand together with CD69. Sequencing used CD4+ T cells sorted from PBMCs after roughly 18-hour stimulation, obtained from a patient who received antiretroviral therapy. The receptors here all came from an adult woman with HIV who was CMV-seropositive.

The rearrangement joins TRBV7-2 to TRBJ2-7; D is uncertain. This CDR3 is 14 amino acids long. With 5 bases removed from V and 5 bases from J, the gap between germline ends came to 16 bases. From germline, CDR1 is SGHTA and CDR2 FQGNSA. CDR3 in DNA: TGTGCCAGCAGCCGCGACTGGTTGGTTGACGAGCAGTACTTC. Translated: CASSRDWLVDEQYF.

V and J are TRBV11-2 and TRBJ2-1, with 8 positions matching TRBD2. Trimming cost V 2 bases and J 5 bases; bases outside gene matches: 14. The CDR3 contains 18 residues. Germline CDR1 is SGHAT and CDR2 is FQNNGV. CDR3 sequence (DNA): TGTGCCAGCAGCTTATGGTTACGGGGGACTAGAGACCACAATGAGCAGTTCTTC. Protein product: CASSLWLRGTRDHNEQFF.

The V and J genes are TRBV19 and TRBJ1-5, with 7 bases lining up with TRBD1. The CDR3 consists of 15 residues. Germline loops: CDR1 LNHDA, CDR2 SQIVND (reference sequence). J gave up 3 bases and V 6 bases, and 8 bases lay outside the gene matches. CDR3 DNA: TGTGCCAGTAGCTCGAGGGACAGCGCCAATCAGCCCCAGCATTTT. Protein product: CASSSRDSANQPQHF.

The chain has TRBV18 and TRBJ2-3, with 8 bases aligning to TRBD1. With 3 bases clipped from V and 4 bases from J, the junction kept 3 bases outside the gene matches. Germline CDR1 is KGHSH and CDR2 is LQKENI. This CDR3 spans 14 amino acids. The CDR3 DNA reads TGTGCCAGCTCACCGACAGGGGCCGCAGATACGCAGTATTTT. It translates to CASSPTGAADTQYF.

The V call is TRBV7-2, the J call TRBJ1-2; 7 nucleotides agree with TRBD1. CDR1 is SGHTA, CDR2 FQGNSA, per germline. CDR3 length: 14 residues. The V and J ends lost 4 bases and 6 bases, in that order; junction bases with no gene match: 8. The CDR3 loop is CASSSNRGLDGYTF. The CDR3, as DNA: TGTGCCAGCAGCTCCAACAGGGGTCTGGATGGCTACACCTTC.

The chain couples TRBV18 to TRBJ2-3, with D uncertain. CDR1 and CDR2 from the germline V gene are KGHSH and LQKENI. V lost 5 bases, J lost 4 bases, and 13 bases lay in between. The CDR3 totals 14 residues. In nucleotides, the CDR3 is TGTGCCAGCTCAGGTAGCTATCCCCCAGATACGCAGTATTTT. Its translation: CASSGSYPPDTQYF.

V and J are TRBV6-5 and TRBJ2-3; tentatively, D is TRBD1 or TRBD2 (5 bases each). This CDR3 contains 15 residues. CDR1 and CDR2 (germline): MNHEY, SVGAGI. Between the trimmed V and J ends, which lost 6 bases and 0 bases, there was a span of 13 bases. The CDR3 coding sequence is TGTGCCAGCAGCTTGGTTGGGGGTAGCACAGATACGCAGTATTTT. Its translation is CASSLVGGSTDTQYF.

The chain joins TRBV3-1 (or the pseudogene TRBV3-2) to TRBJ2-7; D might be TRBD1 (6 bases). CDR3 length equals 14 residues. The V end was cut by 6 bases, the J end by 1 base, with 13 bases between. Germline CDR1 is LGHDT and CDR2 is YNNKEL (reference sequence). In DNA form, the CDR3 reads TGTGCCAGCAGTCTCAGGGGCACTTCCTACGAGCAGTACTTC. Its protein is CASSLRGTSYEQYF.

J is TRBJ2-1 and V is TRBV7-3, with D perhaps TRBD2 (5 bases). CDR3 size: 15 residues. Germline V gene data show CDR1 as SGHTA and CDR2 as FQGTGA. V was trimmed by 5 bases and J by 4 bases, leaving 15 bases between them. CDR3 in amino acids: CASSPKLTTYNEQFF. In nucleotides, the CDR3 is TGTGCCAGCAGCCCAAAGCTGACTACATACAATGAGCAGTTCTTC.

The chain links TRBV10-3 to TRBJ2-7, with 7 bases aligning to TRBD1. This CDR3 spans 13 amino acids. The germline CDR1 and CDR2 sequences are ENHRY and SYGVKD. After removal of 6 bases from V and 1 base from J, the junction contained 3 bases not matched to a gene. The CDR3 reads CAIRVTGSYEQYF. The CDR3 nucleotides are TGTGCCATCAGGGTGACAGGGTCCTACGAGCAGTACTTC.

V and J are TRBV5-5 and TRBJ1-3; D might be TRBD1 (5 bases). The CDR3 is 15 residues long. Germline assignment: CDR1 SGHKS and CDR2 YYEKEE (reference sequence). V was clipped by 5 bases and J by 2 bases, with 14 bases between them. CDR3 residues: CASRPDTEAGNTIYF. The DNA for the CDR3 is TGTGCCAGCAGACCGGACACCGAAGCTGGAAACACCATATATTTT.

The CDR3 coding sequence is TGTGCCAGCTCACCACAGGGTCGGTACGAGCAGTACTTC. Its translation is CASSPQGRYEQYF. The V gene is TRBV18, the J gene TRBJ2-7; D ambiguous. Germline V gene sequence: CDR1 KGHSH, CDR2 LQKENI. V was pared by 1 base and J by 4 bases, with 8 bases between. The length of the CDR3 is 13 residues.

This chain connects TRBV18 to TRBJ1-5; D perhaps matches TRBD1 (5 bases). This CDR3 region has 14 residues. V lost 3 bases and J 6 bases, leaving 12 bases between the germline ends. The germline V gene has CDR1 KGHSH and CDR2 LQKENI. The CDR3 spells CASSPTGGIQPQHF. The CDR3 bases are TGTGCCAGCTCACCGACTGGGGGAATTCAGCCCCAGCATTTT.

The chain employs TRBV3-1 (or the pseudogene TRBV3-2) and TRBJ1-5, with 8 bases identical to TRBD1. Germline V lookup: CDR1 LGHDT, CDR2 YNNKEL (reference sequence). Unmatched junction bases numbered 10, after V lost 2 bases and J lost 7 bases. This CDR3 comprises 16 residues. CDR3 sequence (DNA): TGTGCCAGCAGCCAACGGTCAGGGGGCAAGTCGCAGCCCCAGCATTTT. It specifies CASSQRSGGKSQPQHF.

The J gene is TRBJ2-1, the V gene TRBV15, with TRBD2 identical over 13 bases. With V trimmed by 5 bases and J by 7 bases, 8 bases remained unmatched. Germline CDR1 and CDR2: LNHNV and YYDKDF (reference sequence). The CDR3 has 16 amino acids. This CDR3 is CATSRGLAGQVNEQFF. CDR3 DNA sequence: TGTGCCACCAGCCGGGGACTAGCGGGGCAGGTGAATGAGCAGTTCTTC.

With respect to this clone: The same CDR3 can be traced to other DNA sequences in this sample. V usage is TRBV9 and J usage is TRBJ2-2; D tentatively reads TRBD1 or TRBD2 (5 bases each). CDR3 length equals 15 residues. From germline, CDR1 is SGDLS and CDR2 YYNGEE. V was pared by 2 bases and J by 1 base, with 9 bases between. CDR3 DNA: TGTGCCAGCAGCGTGGGGACCGTGAACACCGGGGAGCTGTTTTTT. Its translation is CASSVGTVNTGELFF.

This chain links TRBV20-1 with TRBJ2-7, with D perhaps matching TRBD1 or TRBD2 (5 bases each). The CDR3 runs 12 residues. Germline CDR1 is DFQATT and CDR2 is SNEGSKA (reference sequence). V was shortened by 3 bases and J by 3 bases, with 9 bases between the two germline ends. The CDR3 reads CSASEGLYEQYF. The CDR3 DNA reads TGCAGTGCTAGTGAGGGGCTCTACGAGCAGTACTTC.

The CDR3 coding sequence is TGTGCCAGCAGTTTGGAGGGTACTGGCTACACCTTC. Protein sequence: CASSLEGTGYTF. The rearrangement uses TRBV12-3 or TRBV12-4 and TRBJ1-2; D remains unclear. The V gene lost 3 bases and the J gene lost 7 bases, with 9 bases spanning the gap. The CDR3 is 12 residues long.